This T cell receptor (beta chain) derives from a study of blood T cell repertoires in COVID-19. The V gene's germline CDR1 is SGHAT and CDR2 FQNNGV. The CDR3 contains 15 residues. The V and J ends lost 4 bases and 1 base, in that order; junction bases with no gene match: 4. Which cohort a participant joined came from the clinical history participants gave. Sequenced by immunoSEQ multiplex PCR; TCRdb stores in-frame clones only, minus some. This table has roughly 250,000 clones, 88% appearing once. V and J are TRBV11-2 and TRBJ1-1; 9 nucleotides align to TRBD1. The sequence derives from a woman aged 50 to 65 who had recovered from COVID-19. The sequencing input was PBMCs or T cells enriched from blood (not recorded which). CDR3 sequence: CASSSRTGENTEAFF. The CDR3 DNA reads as TGTGCCAGCAGCTCGAGGACAGGGGAGAACACTGAAGCTTTCTTT.